The present entry profiles one T cell receptor (beta chain) with its context. Methods used by the authors: Estimated nucleated cell counts came from reference gene primer amplification. Method: immunoSEQ multiplex PCR; TCRdb's copy keeps in-frame clones and lacks some. The D gene and trimming were derived from the DNA, and the V and J assignments and clone size from that table. The table shows 97,000 or so clones, with just under 85% occurring only once. The data belong to a study of blood T cell repertoires in COVID-19. Whole-study context: The samples span acute and convalescent COVID-19 from the United States, Italy and Spain. The analysed material was cDNA or gDNA that came from T cells, B-cell-depleted T cells, or PBMCs.

Germline V gives CDR1 SGHVS, CDR2 FQNEAQ. V lost 1 base, J lost 10 bases, and 14 bases lay in between. The CDR3 runs to 14 residues. The source of this sequence is a man between 65 and 80 years old with acute or convalescent COVID-19. The chain is built from TRBV7-8 and TRBJ2-1; no definite D call. The sample comprised peripheral blood. CDR3 nucleotide sequence: TGTGCCAGCAGCTTAGAGTTATTAGCCATAGAGCAGTTCTTC. Amino acid sequence: CASSLELLAIEQFF.